The entry below describes one T cell receptor beta chain. As yet, its antigen is unknown. The CDR3 consists of 13 residues. Trimming took 2 bases from V and 3 from J, leaving 8 bases between them. In germline, CDR1 is SGHRS, CDR2 YFSETQ. This specimen comes from a study of T cell responses to AZD1222 COVID-19 vaccine. Points from the study as a whole: At study baseline, merely a handful of AZD1222 recipients were seropositive.

This table comes from immunoSEQ multiplex PCR, and its TCRdb copy is limited to in-frame clones, with some not included. The table includes approximately 180,000 clones, 85% to 90% detected once. Sequenced here: peripheral blood, sampled on day 0 of AZD1222 vaccination. This clonotype originated in an adult in good health. The chain employs TRBV5-1 and TRBJ1-1; D gene unclear. The CDR3 coding sequence is TGCGCCAGCAGCTTATCGAAAGACACTGAAGCTTTCTTT. Encoded protein: CASSLSKDTEAFF.